Presented here are 18 T cell receptor beta chains from one specimen sequenced in a study of blood T cell repertoires in COVID-19. The assay was immunoSEQ multiplex PCR, and TCRdb's table has in-frame clones only and misses some. The data hold about 150,000 clones, with 91% observed a single time. What was sequenced was peripheral blood. Receptors were obtained from a middle-aged man with acute or convalescent COVID-19.

V and J are TRBV4-1 and TRBJ2-7, with 13 bases that match TRBD2. Trimming took 4 bases from V and 4 from J; bases not matched to a gene: 7. This CDR3 is built from 16 residues. The germline CDR1 and CDR2 sequences are MGHRA and YSYEKL. The CDR3 DNA reads TGCGCCAGCAGCCTGCGACAGGGACTAGCGGGATACGAGCAGTACTTC. Encoded protein: CASSLRQGLAGYEQYF.

V and J are TRBV11-2 and TRBJ2-3; 7 bases fit TRBD1. Germline V CDR1 and CDR2: SGHAT, FQNNGV. The CDR3 is 13 residues long. V lost 3 bases and J lost 6; bases outside the gene matches: 3. The CDR3 spells CASSFKTGDTQYF. The DNA for the CDR3 is TGTGCCAGCAGCTTCAAGACAGGGGATACGCAGTATTTT.

This sequence joins TRBV6-1 and TRBJ1-6; 10 bases are shared with TRBD1. This CDR3 is 14 amino acids long. Germline loops: CDR1 MNHNS, CDR2 SASEGT. V dropped 7 bases and J dropped 7; count of bases not matched to a gene: 4. The CDR3 coding sequence is TGTGCCAGCACCGTGACAGGGGGCAATTCACCCCTCCACTTT. It yields the protein CASTVTGGNSPLHF.

This clone is a singleton in its sample. V gene TRBV7-3 combines with J gene TRBJ2-1, with D uncertain. This CDR3 is 15 amino acids long. Germline V gene lookup returns CDR1 SGHTA and CDR2 FQGTGA. V was cut by 2 bases and J by 6 bases, with 14 bases left in between. The CDR3 spells CASSLDPRLSNEQFF. CDR3 nucleotide sequence: TGTGCCAGCAGCTTAGATCCCCGACTCTCCAATGAGCAGTTCTTC.

V gene TRBV19 combines with J gene TRBJ1-5; tentative D call: TRBD1 (5 bases). With 3 bases removed from V and 0 bases from J, the gap between germline ends came to 12 bases. Germline CDR1 is LNHDA and CDR2 is SQIVND (reference sequence). The CDR3 is 16 amino acids. The DNA of the CDR3 is TGTGCCAGTAGTATCGCCAGGGTGGGTAGCAATCAGCCCCAGCATTTT. Translated, it gives CASSIARVGSNQPQHF.

This clone came up once. This sequence joins TRBV7-3 and TRBJ2-3, with D possibly being TRBD2 (7 bases). Germline assignment: CDR1 SGHTA and CDR2 FQGTGA. With 5 bases removed from V and 8 bases from J, the gap between germline ends came to 23 bases. The CDR3 runs 16 residues. CDR3 in amino acids: CASSREGGGGLATQYF. For the CDR3, the DNA is TGTGCCAGCAGCCGCGAGGGAGGGGGGGGCCTGGCTACGCAGTATTTT.

The chain couples TRBV6-5 to TRBJ2-1; 7 bases line up with TRBD2. This CDR3 spans 14 amino acids. The germline V gene has CDR1 MNHEY and CDR2 SVGAGI. Unmatched junction bases numbered 5, after V lost 7 bases and J lost 2 bases. CDR3 in DNA: TGTGCCAGCAATACCGGGACTACCTACAATGAGCAGTTCTTC. It translates to CASNTGTTYNEQFF.

This clone was seen a few times. The chain couples TRBV4-1 to TRBJ1-3; 8 positions match TRBD1. In germline, CDR1 is MGHRA, CDR2 YSYEKL. V shed 4 bases and J 6 bases; nucleotides not matched to a gene: 8. This CDR3 is built from 15 residues. As DNA, the CDR3 is TGCGCCAGCAGCCGAGGACAGGGTGGTACAAACACCATATATTTT. Amino acid sequence: CASSRGQGGTNTIYF.

About this clone itself: Different DNA sequences within this sample yield the same CDR3. V is TRBV5-1 and J is TRBJ2-1, with 9 bases lining up with TRBD1. The CDR3 loop spans 14 amino acids. Per germline, CDR1 SGHRS and CDR2 YFSETQ. V lost 4 bases to trimming and J lost 6 bases; unmatched junction nucleotides: 5. CDR3 nucleotides: TGCGCCAGCAGCCTGGGACAGGGTTTCAATGAGCAGTTCTTC. It yields the protein CASSLGQGFNEQFF.

This clone occurred a few times. The rearrangement links TRBV7-2 to TRBJ2-1, with 15 bases lining up with TRBD2. This CDR3 contains 15 residues. Germline CDR1 reads SGHTA; CDR2 reads FQGNSA. Trimming cost V 3 bases and J 12 bases; bases outside gene matches: 6. This chain's CDR3 is CASSLKGGLAGGQFF. In DNA, the CDR3 is TGTGCCAGCAGCTTGAAGGGGGGACTAGCGGGAGGGCAGTTCTTC. Drawing the rest from reference TRBV7-2 and TRBJ2-1, the complete variable domain is GAGVSQSPSNKVTEKGKDVELRCDPISGHTALYWYRQSLGQGLEFLIYFQGNSAPDKSGLPSDRFSAERTGGSVSTLTIQRTQQEDSAVYLCASSLKGGLAGGQFFGPGTRLTVL.

The V and J genes are TRBV6-5 and TRBJ1-4; D is unclear. Germline V gene data show CDR1 as MNHEY and CDR2 as SVGAGI. V lost 3 bases, J lost 4 bases, and 9 bases lay in between. This CDR3 region has 14 residues. CDR3 sequence (DNA): TGTGCCAGCAGTTATGGAGGCTTTAATGAAAAACTGTTTTTT. It translates to CASSYGGFNEKLFF.

The chain employs TRBV18 and TRBJ2-1, with D unclear. The CDR3 loop spans 15 amino acids. V shed 0 bases and J shed 5 bases, with 11 bases lying between them. Germline lookup yields CDR1 KGHSH and CDR2 LQKENI. CDR3 protein: CASSPPPDIHNEQFF. The CDR3 nucleotides are TGTGCCAGCTCACCACCGCCAGACATACACAATGAGCAGTTCTTC.

This rearrangement joins TRBV28 to TRBJ2-2; TRBD1 agrees at 9 bases. Germline V gene lookup returns CDR1 MDHEN and CDR2 SYDVKM. The CDR3 has 16 residues. J lost 4 bases, V lost 5 bases, and 8 bases had no gene match. CDR3 amino acids: CASSRSGTGSTGELFF. The CDR3 DNA sequence: TGTGCCAGCAGTCGGTCCGGGACAGGGTCCACCGGGGAGCTGTTTTTT.

This clone was counted a single time. V and J are TRBV2 and TRBJ2-7; 12 bases are shared with TRBD2. CDR3 length equals 16 residues. V lost 5 bases to trimming and J lost 7 bases; unmatched junction nucleotides: 12. Germline values: CDR1 SNHLY, CDR2 FYNNEI. CDR3 sequence reads: CASSLTSGGLAGEQYV. The CDR3 DNA reads TGTGCCAGCAGTCTGACTAGCGGGGGACTCGCGGGAGAGCAGTACGTC.

The J gene is TRBJ2-7, the V gene TRBV5-1; 11 positions match TRBD1. This CDR3 is 16 amino acids long. From germline, CDR1 is SGHRS and CDR2 YFSETQ. V dropped 1 base and J dropped 6; count of bases not matched to a gene: 9. CDR3 nucleotides: TGCGCCAGCAGCTTGATAGGTGGACAGGGGGCGTCCGAGCAGTACTTC. It translates to CASSLIGGQGASEQYF.

The chain couples TRBV5-5 to TRBJ1-3; no firm D call. In germline, CDR1 is SGHKS, CDR2 YYEKEE (reference sequence). With 4 bases removed from V and 4 bases from J, the gap between germline ends came to 6 bases. The CDR3 is 12 amino acids. Here the CDR3 DNA reads TGTGCCAGCAGCCGAGGGGGAAACACCATATATTTT. It is translated as CASSRGGNTIYF. The full variable domain, with the rest looked up from reference TRBV5-5 and TRBJ1-3, is DAGVTQSPTHLIKTRGQQVTLRCSPISGHKSVSWYQQVLGQGPQFIFQYYEKEERGRGNFPDRFSARQFPNYSSELNVNALLLGDSALYLCASSRGGNTIYFGEGSWLTVV.

J is TRBJ2-7 and V is TRBV4-1; D ambiguous. Trimming stripped 0 bases from V and 2 bases from J, with 11 bases between. The CDR3 is made up of 15 amino acids. CDR1 and CDR2 from the germline V gene are MGHRA and YSYEKL. CDR3 protein: CASSQELSRTYEQYF. As DNA, the CDR3 is TGCGCCAGCAGCCAAGAACTATCGAGGACCTACGAGCAGTACTTC.

The V call is TRBV19, the J call TRBJ1-1, with D possibly matching TRBD1 (6 bases). V lost 2 bases and J 4 bases, leaving 14 bases between the germline ends. Looked up from germline, CDR1 is LNHDA and CDR2 is SQIVND (reference sequence). The CDR3 sequence is 15 residues long. The CDR3 DNA reads TGTGCCAGTAGTATATTCTCCCTACAGGGCACTGAAGCTTTCTTT. Translation: CASSIFSLQGTEAFF.